Below, 10 T cell receptor beta chains from the same sample are listed, as sequenced in a study of blood T cell repertoires in COVID-19. Profiled with immunoSEQ multiplex PCR; TCRdb holds only in-frame clones, not every one. Of about 210,000 clones in the sample, 92% were seen once. The sequenced sample consisted of peripheral blood. The receptors stem from a man aged 30 to 39 with acute or convalescent COVID-19.

The chain carries TRBV29-1 and TRBJ1-5, with 9 bases matching TRBD1. J was trimmed by 4 bases and V by 6 bases; bases with no gene match: 7. The CDR3 runs 14 residues. Per the germline V gene, CDR1 is SQVTM and CDR2 is ANQGSEA. This CDR3 reads CSVRTGEMNQPQHF. DNA for the CDR3: TGCAGCGTCCGGACAGGGGAAATGAATCAGCCCCAGCATTTT.

This clone was counted a single time. The chain uses TRBV7-9 and TRBJ1-5; 8 positions agree with TRBD1. The CDR3 is 15 amino acids. CDR1 is SEHNR, CDR2 FQNEAQ, per germline (reference sequence). V lost 2 bases to trimming and J lost 10 bases; unmatched junction nucleotides: 10. CDR3 loop: CASSLSGQAGAPQHF. Written as DNA, the CDR3 is TGTGCCAGCAGCTTATCGGGACAGGCTGGAGCTCCCCAGCATTTT.

The chain couples TRBV27 to TRBJ2-5, with TRBD1 identical over 8 bases. V trimming: 11 bases; J trimming: 3 bases; junction bases outside the gene matches: 20. This CDR3 region has 17 residues. Germline values: CDR1 MNHEY, CDR2 SMNVEV (reference sequence). The CDR3 coding sequence is TGTGCCGAGCAGGGGGGCGGCAGGGGGCAACGGAAAGAGACCCAGTACTTC. Protein: CAEQGGGRGQRKETQYF.

This rearrangement joins TRBV27 to TRBJ1-1; 7 bases are shared with TRBD1. Unmatched junction bases numbered 13, after V lost 2 bases and J lost 4 bases. The CDR3 spans 17 residues. Germline V lookup: CDR1 MNHEY, CDR2 SMNVEV (reference sequence). CDR3 DNA: TGTGCCAGCAGTTTACACGAGACAGGGTCGACTGGCACTGAAGCTTTCTTT. Translated: CASSLHETGSTGTEAFF.

The chain carries TRBV5-1 and TRBJ1-1; 8 nucleotides match TRBD1. The CDR3 loop spans 15 amino acids. Looked up from germline, CDR1 is SGHRS and CDR2 is YFSETQ. After removal of 1 base from V and 1 base from J, the junction contained 3 bases not matched to a gene. CDR3 DNA: TGCGCCAGCAGCTTGACGGACAGGGCGAACACTGAAGCTTTCTTT. As protein: CASSLTDRANTEAFF.

V is TRBV15 and J is TRBJ1-2; 10 nucleotides agree with TRBD1. Trimming removed 0 bases from V and 7 bases from J; junction bases left unmatched: 5. Germline CDR1 and CDR2: LNHNV and YYDKDF (reference sequence). This CDR3 is 15 amino acids long. The CDR3 coding sequence is TGTGCCACCAGCAGAGATTTTGGGACAGGGGCTGGCTACACCTTC. Translation: CATSRDFGTGAGYTF.

The chain has TRBV12-5 and TRBJ2-5; perhaps TRBD2 as D (6 bases). CDR1 and CDR2 (germline): LGHNT, FRNRAP. The CDR3 runs to 13 residues. Trimming pared 3 bases from V and 5 bases from J, leaving 10 bases between. CDR3 residues: CASGFWGGETQYF. The DNA of the CDR3 is TGTGCTAGTGGTTTTTGGGGAGGTGAGACCCAGTACTTC.

This chain connects TRBV4-1 to TRBJ2-1; D might be TRBD1 (5 bases). Germline V CDR1 and CDR2: MGHRA, YSYEKL. CDR3 length: 15 amino acids. V lost 1 base to trimming and J lost 5 bases, with 12 bases between them. Written as DNA, the CDR3 is TGCGCCAGCAGCCAAGGGCAGATAGGGGACAATGAGCAGTTCTTC. This codes for CASSQGQIGDNEQFF.

The rearrangement uses TRBV10-2 and TRBJ2-7; 13 bases line up with TRBD2. Germline lookup yields CDR1 WSHSY and CDR2 SAAADI. The CDR3 is made up of 16 amino acids. Trimming at V came to 4 bases and at J to 3 bases, leaving 6 bases not matched to a gene. The CDR3 spells CASSGPGLAGIYEQYF. CDR3 DNA: TGCGCCAGCAGTGGGCCGGGACTAGCGGGAATCTACGAGCAGTACTTC.

This chain links TRBV28 with TRBJ1-4; D is perhaps TRBD1 (6 bases). Trimming shortened V by 5 bases and J by 9 bases, and 13 bases separated the two germline ends. Germline-derived CDR1 and CDR2 are MDHEN and SYDVKM. The CDR3 loop spans 13 amino acids. This CDR3 reads CASSEDSPKKLFF. In DNA form, the CDR3 reads TGTGCCAGCAGTGAGGACAGTCCCAAAAAACTGTTTTTT.